This note documents a single TCR beta chain sequence. The target antigen is unknown. These data are taken from a study of T cell responses to AZD1222 COVID-19 vaccine. Regarding the study as a whole: The span of vaccine-associated CD4 TCRs extended across spike, with dominance at 160-218 and 743-854. Among the donors, most were white British and more were female, and clonal diversity was possibly underestimated. Spike-specific TCR breadth and depth grew following two AZD1222 doses. Only 5 to 7 individuals given AZD1222 were seropositive at baseline.

The assay was immunoSEQ multiplex PCR, and TCRdb's table has in-frame clones only and misses some. The data contain about 90,000 clones, almost 90% of them singletons. The V gene's germline CDR1 is SGHDT and CDR2 YYEEEE. V was clipped by 4 bases and J by 8 bases; unmatched bases: 11. The CDR3 is 14 amino acids. This chain uses TRBV5-6 with TRBJ1-2; 7 positions match TRBD1. The source is an adult in good health. Sequences were derived from peripheral blood, sampled on day 0 of MenACWY control vaccination. The CDR3 sequence: CASSPGQTFWGYTF. The CDR3 region has the DNA TGTGCCAGCAGCCCGGGACAGACGTTCTGGGGCTACACCTTC.